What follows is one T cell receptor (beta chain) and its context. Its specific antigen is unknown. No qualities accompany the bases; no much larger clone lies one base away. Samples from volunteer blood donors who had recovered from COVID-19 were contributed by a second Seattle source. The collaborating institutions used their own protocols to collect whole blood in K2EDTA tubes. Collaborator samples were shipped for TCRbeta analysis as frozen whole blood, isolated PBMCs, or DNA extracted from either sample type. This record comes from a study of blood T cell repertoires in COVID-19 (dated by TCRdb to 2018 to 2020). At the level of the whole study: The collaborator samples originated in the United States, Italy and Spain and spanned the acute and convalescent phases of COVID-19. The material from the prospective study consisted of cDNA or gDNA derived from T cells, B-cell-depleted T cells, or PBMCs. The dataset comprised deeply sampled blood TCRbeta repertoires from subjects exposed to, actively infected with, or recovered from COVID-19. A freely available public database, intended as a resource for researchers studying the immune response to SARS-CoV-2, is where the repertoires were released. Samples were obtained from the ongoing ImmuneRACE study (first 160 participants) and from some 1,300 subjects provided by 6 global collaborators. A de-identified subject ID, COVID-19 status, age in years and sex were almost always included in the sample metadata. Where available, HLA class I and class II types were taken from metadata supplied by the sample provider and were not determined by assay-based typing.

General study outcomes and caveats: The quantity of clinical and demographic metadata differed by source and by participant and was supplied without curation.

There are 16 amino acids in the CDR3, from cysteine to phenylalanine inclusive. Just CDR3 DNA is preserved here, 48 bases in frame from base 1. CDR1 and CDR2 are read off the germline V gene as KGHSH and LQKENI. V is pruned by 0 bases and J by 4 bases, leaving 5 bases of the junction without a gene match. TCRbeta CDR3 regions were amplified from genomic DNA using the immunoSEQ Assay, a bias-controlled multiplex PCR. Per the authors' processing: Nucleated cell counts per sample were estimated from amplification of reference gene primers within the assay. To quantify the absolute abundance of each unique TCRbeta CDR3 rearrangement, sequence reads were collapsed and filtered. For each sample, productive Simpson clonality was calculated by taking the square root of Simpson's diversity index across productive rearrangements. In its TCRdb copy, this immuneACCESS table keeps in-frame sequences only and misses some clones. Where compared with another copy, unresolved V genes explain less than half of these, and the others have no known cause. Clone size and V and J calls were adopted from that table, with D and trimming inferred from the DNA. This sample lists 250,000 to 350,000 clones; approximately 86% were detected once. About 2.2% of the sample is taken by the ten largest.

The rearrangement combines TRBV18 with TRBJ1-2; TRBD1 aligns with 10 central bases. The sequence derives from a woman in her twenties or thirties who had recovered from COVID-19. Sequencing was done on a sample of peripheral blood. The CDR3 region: CASSPPGQGSAYGYTF. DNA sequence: TGTGCCAGCTCACCACCGGGACAGGGGAGCGCCTATGGCTACACCTTC.